This is a list of T cell receptor beta chains from one sample in a study of cytotoxic CD8 clonotypes in ibrutinib-treated CLL. Data came from immunoSEQ multiplex PCR; TCRdb stores just in-frame clones and leaves some out. Among 250,000 to 350,000 clones, approximately 76% were seen once, and the ten largest hold 5.6%. Sequenced material: PBMCs, taken at disease progression, from a patient treated with ibrutinib. Receptors were obtained from a human donor with chronic lymphocytic leukemia. The CDR3 runs from the conserved cysteine through the conserved F or W. Fields, in order: clone size, J gene, D gene, V gene, CDR3 DNA, CDR3 protein. The D gene is left open where the match is weak. Clone size, where shown, is once, few, many, or a class for clones that have expanded.

clone_size: few; j_call: TRBJ2-7; d_call: NA; v_call: TRBV4-1; cdr3_nt: TGCGCCAGCAGCCAAGCAGCAGCCTACGAGCAGTACTTC; cdr3_aa: CASSQAAAYEQYF
clone_size: NA; j_call: TRBJ2-7; d_call: NA; v_call: TRBV5-6; cdr3_nt: TGTGCCAGCAGCATAGGGCCCGGCTCCTACGAGCAGTACTTC; cdr3_aa: CASSIGPGSYEQYF
clone_size: few; j_call: TRBJ2-1; d_call: NA; v_call: TRBV25-1; cdr3_nt: TGTGCCAGCAGTGAATACCGCCGGATCGCGGAGCAGTTCTTC; cdr3_aa: CASSEYRRIAEQFF
clone_size: NA; j_call: TRBJ2-1; d_call: NA; v_call: TRBV27; cdr3_nt: TGTGCCAGCAGTCCTCCTCCGGGACAAGGACTACGTTGGGGGGACAATGAGCAGTTCTTC; cdr3_aa: CASSPPPGQGLRWGDNEQFF
clone_size: NA; j_call: TRBJ1-2; d_call: NA; v_call: TRBV11-2; cdr3_nt: TGTGCCAGCAGCCGCGGGGGAATCGGAGGCTACACCTTC; cdr3_aa: CASSRGGIGGYTF
clone_size: NA; j_call: TRBJ1-4; d_call: NA; v_call: TRBV4-1; cdr3_nt: TGCGCCAGCAGCGTACAGGGTCGAACTAATGAAAAACTGTTTTTT; cdr3_aa: CASSVQGRTNEKLFF
clone_size: NA; j_call: TRBJ2-2; d_call: NA; v_call: TRBV5-1; cdr3_nt: TGCGCCAGCAGCCCTTCAGGGGCGGCGAACACCGGGGAGCTGTTTTTT; cdr3_aa: CASSPSGAANTGELFF
clone_size: NA; j_call: TRBJ1-2; d_call: NA; v_call: TRBV7-8; cdr3_nt: TGTGCCAGCAGCACCCTTAGGACAGTAGCTAACTATGGCTACACCTTC; cdr3_aa: CASSTLRTVANYGYTF
clone_size: once; j_call: TRBJ2-1; d_call: TRBD2; v_call: TRBV7-6; cdr3_nt: TGTGCCAGCAGCTTAGTGACTAGCGGGACGCCCCCTAGAAATGAGCAGTTCTTC; cdr3_aa: CASSLVTSGTPPRNEQFF
clone_size: NA; j_call: TRBJ2-7; d_call: NA; v_call: TRBV28; cdr3_nt: TGTGCCAGCCTAACAGGGCCACACGAGCAGTACTTC; cdr3_aa: CASLTGPHEQYF
clone_size: NA; j_call: TRBJ2-7; d_call: TRBD1; v_call: TRBV29-1; cdr3_nt: TGCAGCGTTGCGGGTCACGGACAGGGAATAATCTACGAGCAGTACTTC; cdr3_aa: CSVAGHGQGIIYEQYF
clone_size: once; j_call: TRBJ2-5; d_call: TRBD2; v_call: TRBV2; cdr3_nt: TGTGCCAGCAGGGAGTCTAGCGGCAAAGAGACCCAGTACTTC; cdr3_aa: CASRESSGKETQYF
clone_size: NA; j_call: TRBJ2-7; d_call: NA; v_call: TRBV6-5; cdr3_nt: TGTGCCAGCAGCCCTCAACTACCAACCTACGAGCAGTACTTC; cdr3_aa: CASSPQLPTYEQYF
clone_size: NA; j_call: TRBJ2-5; d_call: NA; v_call: TRBV5-5; cdr3_nt: TGTGCCAGCAGCCTATGGACAGTGAAGACCCAGTACTTC; cdr3_aa: CASSLWTVKTQYF
clone_size: NA; j_call: TRBJ1-2; d_call: TRBD1; v_call: TRBV5-8; cdr3_nt: TGTGCCAGCAGCCCCAGGGGGTTAAACTATGGCTACACCTTC; cdr3_aa: CASSPRGLNYGYTF
clone_size: NA; j_call: TRBJ1-5; d_call: NA; v_call: TRBV25-1; cdr3_nt: TGTGCCAGCAGTGAATCAGGTAATCAGCCCCAGCATTTT; cdr3_aa: CASSESGNQPQHF
clone_size: NA; j_call: TRBJ2-3; d_call: TRBD2; v_call: TRBV5-1; cdr3_nt: TGCGCCAGCAGCGGGTCTCTGACTAGCGGCGCAGATACGCAGTATTTT; cdr3_aa: CASSGSLTSGADTQYF
clone_size: few; j_call: TRBJ1-2; d_call: NA; v_call: TRBV9; cdr3_nt: TGTGCCAGCAGCGTAGAAGACAGGTTCTATGGCTACACCTTC; cdr3_aa: CASSVEDRFYGYTF
clone_size: NA; j_call: TRBJ2-7; d_call: NA; v_call: TRBV2; cdr3_nt: TGTGCCAGCGACGGGATACCACGTGAGCAGTACTTC; cdr3_aa: CASDGIPREQYF
clone_size: once; j_call: TRBJ2-1; d_call: TRBD1; v_call: TRBV5-1; cdr3_nt: TGCGCCAGCAGCTTCCTGAAACCGGGACAGGGGGACAATGAGCAGTTCTTC; cdr3_aa: CASSFLKPGQGDNEQFF
clone_size: once; j_call: TRBJ1-1; d_call: NA; v_call: TRBV10-1; cdr3_nt: TGCGCCAGCAGCGGTCGGACGAGTCACACTGAAGCTTTCTTT; cdr3_aa: CASSGRTSHTEAFF
clone_size: NA; j_call: TRBJ2-2; d_call: TRBD1; v_call: TRBV5-1; cdr3_nt: TGCGCCAGCAGCCTAGAGACAGGGGATGAGACCGGGGAGCTGTTTTTT; cdr3_aa: CASSLETGDETGELFF
clone_size: NA; j_call: TRBJ1-2; d_call: NA; v_call: TRBV7-2; cdr3_nt: TGTGCCAGCAGCTTCGCTGACTCGGTTGGCATAGACGGCTACACCTTC; cdr3_aa: CASSFADSVGIDGYTF
clone_size: NA; j_call: TRBJ2-7; d_call: TRBD2; v_call: TRBV5-6; cdr3_nt: TGTGCCAGCAGCCCCGGTGGGGGGACTAGACCTTACGAGCAGTACTTC; cdr3_aa: CASSPGGGTRPYEQYF
clone_size: NA; j_call: TRBJ2-1; d_call: NA; v_call: TRBV6-5; cdr3_nt: TGTGCCAGCAGTTACAGGGGGAACTACAATGAGCAGTTCTTC; cdr3_aa: CASSYRGNYNEQFF
clone_size: NA; j_call: TRBJ2-1; d_call: TRBD1; v_call: TRBV7-2; cdr3_nt: TGTGCCAGCAGCTTGTGGGACAGGAGTTACAATGAGCAGTTCTTC; cdr3_aa: CASSLWDRSYNEQFF
clone_size: NA; j_call: TRBJ2-1; d_call: TRBD2; v_call: TRBV5-4; cdr3_nt: TGTGCCAGCAGCTTGGTGGGACTAACTCCCTCCAATGAGCAGTTCTTC; cdr3_aa: CASSLVGLTPSNEQFF
clone_size: NA; j_call: TRBJ2-3; d_call: TRBD1; v_call: TRBV18; cdr3_nt: TGTGCCAGCTCACCACTTCCCCCAGGACAGGGTGCCCATACGCAGTATTTT; cdr3_aa: CASSPLPPGQGAHTQYF
clone_size: NA; j_call: TRBJ2-7; d_call: NA; v_call: TRBV5-4; cdr3_nt: TGTGCCAGCAGCTTGGACCGTTCCTACGAGCAGTACTTC; cdr3_aa: CASSLDRSYEQYF